A selection of T cell receptor beta chains follows, all from one sample in a study of blood T cell repertoires in COVID-19. The assay was immunoSEQ multiplex PCR, and TCRdb's table has in-frame clones only and misses some. Among under 40,000 clones listed, about nine tenths were seen once. The source material was peripheral blood. Receptor source: an elderly man with active COVID-19. Each CDR3 is given with its conserved first and last residue. The D gene is left open where the match is weak. Expanded clones are given a class, and other clones once, few, many or no size at all.

d_call	j_call	v_call	clone_size	cdr3_nt	cdr3_aa
NA	TRBJ1-5	TRBV6-5	NA	TGTGCCAGCAGTTACGGCAGGGTCGGAAATCAGCCCCAGCATTTT	CASSYGRVGNQPQHF
NA	TRBJ1-1	TRBV6-5	NA	TGTGCCAGCAGTCCCCGGACACGGAAGAACACTGAAGCTTTCTTT	CASSPRTRKNTEAFF
NA	TRBJ2-1	TRBV19	NA	TGTGCCAGTAGTAAGATGGGGGGTGAGCAGTTCTTC	CASSKMGGEQFF
NA	TRBJ2-7	TRBV28	NA	TGTGCCAGCAGCCGACCGGGACTCGACTACGAGCAGTACTTC	CASSRPGLDYEQYF
TRBD1	TRBJ2-2	TRBV24-1	NA	TGTGCCACCTCGGACAGGGGGCACACCGGGGAGCTGTTTTTT	CATSDRGHTGELFF
NA	TRBJ2-5	TRBV7-6	NA	TGTGCCAGCAGCTCGCCCGCGACTACACAAGAGACCCAGTACTTC	CASSSPATTQETQYF
NA	TRBJ2-7	TRBV4-1	NA	TGCGCCAGCAGCCGTGAAATCCACTCCCCCTACGAGCAGTACTTC	CASSREIHSPYEQYF
TRBD2	TRBJ2-5	TRBV19	NA	TGTGCCAGTAGTCGGGGACTAGCGGGGTTCCAAGAGACCCAGTACTTC	CASSRGLAGFQETQYF
TRBD2	TRBJ2-5	TRBV5-1	few	TGCGCCAGCAGCTTGGTACCTAGCGGGGAAGAGACCCAGTACTTC	CASSLVPSGEETQYF
NA	TRBJ2-1	TRBV5-5	NA	TGTGCCAGCAGCTTGGGAGGGTCCTACAATGAGCAGTTCTTC	CASSLGGSYNEQFF
TRBD2	TRBJ2-3	TRBV27	NA	TGTGCCAGCAGTTTCAGGTGGTTAGCGGGCCCCCCAGATACGCAGTATTTT	CASSFRWLAGPPDTQYF
NA	TRBJ2-3	TRBV5-4	NA	TGTGCCAGCAGCTTGGGAGGTAGCGCAGATACGCAGTATTTT	CASSLGGSADTQYF
TRBD1	TRBJ2-5	TRBV9	NA	TGTGCCAGCAGCGTAGGGACAGGGTTCAAGACCCAGTACTTC	CASSVGTGFKTQYF
NA	TRBJ2-1	TRBV21-1	NA	TGTGCCAGCGGGTGGATCATCGACGAACTAGCGGTATTCAATGAGCAGTTCTTC	CASGWIIDELAVFNEQFF
NA	TRBJ2-7	TRBV6-5	NA	TGTGCCAGCAGGATGGGGGGGCTCGATACCTACGAGCAGTACTTC	CASRMGGLDTYEQYF
TRBD2	TRBJ2-1	TRBV7-2	NA	TGTGCCAGCAGCTTAGGCGGGAGGGCCCAGTTCTTC	CASSLGGRAQFF
NA	TRBJ2-3	TRBV23-1	NA	TGCGCCAGCAGTCAAGAACATCCGAACACAGATACGCAGTATTTT	CASSQEHPNTDTQYF
NA	TRBJ2-7	TRBV3-1/TRBV3-2	NA	TGTGCCAGCAGCCAAGAACGGGTTCGCCCTCTATACGAGCAGTACTTC	CASSQERVRPLYEQYF
TRBD1	TRBJ2-7	TRBV6-5	NA	TGTGCCAGCCAGGGGGCCCCATCTCGGGAGCAGTACTTC	CASQGAPSREQYF
TRBD1	TRBJ1-6	TRBV19	NA	TGTGCCAGTGCGACGACAGGGGTCGGAACCCTCCACTTT	CASATTGVGTLHF
NA	TRBJ2-1	TRBV7-9	NA	TGTGCCAGCAGCCCCTTCTGGGGCGAGCAGTTCTTC	CASSPFWGEQFF
NA	TRBJ2-2	TRBV14	NA	TGTGCCAGCAGCCGCACCGGGACTTGGAACGGGGAGCTGTTTTTT	CASSRTGTWNGELFF